This T cell receptor (beta chain) was profiled in a study of CD8 T cells in ankylosing spondylitis (dated by TCRdb to 2016 to 2017). Background on the whole study: T cell receptor beta repertoires were profiled in healthy donors and ankylosing spondylitis patients so that disease-linked TCR variants could be found. The whole study cohort included 108 healthy donors and 25 ankylosing spondylitis patients. Peripheral blood samples were taken, and synovial fluid was additionally collected from ankylosing spondylitis patients. What the work shows at the level of the full study, not this receptor alone: Significant enrichment of the disease-linked clones was reported in matched synovial fluid samples from ankylosing spondylitis patients. A CD8+ phenotype was shown by the disease-linked clones, which were found at relatively low frequencies in peripheral blood. Some TCR beta motif variants had previously been reported in synovial fluid and blood of reactive arthritis patients, which suggested common disease-initiation mechanisms. A TCR beta motif made up of several highly homologous amino acid variants appeared to be characteristic of blood from ankylosing spondylitis patients.

The sample was run on an Illumina HiSeq 2500. Quantitative 5'-RACE with molecular barcodes was used to prepare TCR beta libraries. As for the original processing: To identify disease-linked TCR variants, a new computational method was used, one built on a probabilistic model of VDJ rearrangement. TCRdb reran the public reads through fastp at Q25 and MiXCR, keeping productive beta chains. Records with the same CDR3 protein are collapsed into one entry carrying the most frequent genes and DNA. The V and J calls were not made by the authors but by TCRdb's processing. The sample data list a few hundred thousand distinct CDR3 sequences, and around 21% of these were observed just once. The ten largest account for about 3.5% of the sample. This clonotype was recorded a few times. Its cognate antigen has yet to be identified. No much larger clone exists at a distance of one base, and base qualities are not known.

The germline V gene (reference sequence) provides CDR1 LNHNV and CDR2 YYDKDF. The CDR3, cysteine through phenylalanine, is 14 amino acids long. Just the 42-base CDR3 DNA is kept, in frame starting at base 1. Trimming at the junction amounts to 1 base on V and 4 bases on J, and the germline ends lie 9 bases apart. The receptor was derived from a female donor with ankylosing spondylitis or in good health (not recorded which). In this chain, TRBV15 is recombined with TRBJ2-3; too little of a D gene remains to name it. Sample: blood, either unsorted or a sorted T cell fraction (not recorded which). The bases read TGTGCCACCAGCAGAGGACTCCTCCCAGATACGCAGTATTTT. Its protein product is CATSRGLLPDTQYF. Reference TRBV15 and TRBJ2-3 genes cover what lies past the CDR3, so the full variable domain is DAMVIQNPRYQVTQFGKPVTLSCSQTLNHNVMYWYQQKSSQAPKLLFHYYDKDFNNEADTPDNFQSRRPNTSFCFLDIRSPGLGDTAMYLCATSRGLLPDTQYFGPGTRLTVL.